The 23 T cell receptor beta chains below all came from one sample that was sequenced in a study of blood T cell repertoires in COVID-19 (dated by TCRdb to 2020 to 2022). Receptor amplification or capture employed the immunoSEQ multiplex PCR assay. TCRdb obtained this table from immuneACCESS and retained in-frame rearrangements with V and J assigned. These tables miss some clones; where compared with another copy, unresolved V genes account for less than half of the shortfall, and the remainder is unexplained. The sample table holds roughly 100,000 clones, of which roughly 89% were seen once. The ten biggest clones cover under 3.5% of the sample. The sequenced sample consisted of peripheral blood. These receptors all come from a woman aged 70-85 years with acute or convalescent COVID-19.

The chain joins TRBV11-2 to TRBJ2-7, with a weak D call TRBD1 (5 bases). Germline V CDR1 and CDR2: SGHAT, FQNNGV. V was trimmed by 2 bases and J by 2 bases, leaving 10 bases between them. CDR3 size: 14 residues. The CDR3 loop is CASSLKGAAYEQYF. The CDR3 DNA reads TGTGCCAGCAGCTTAAAAGGGGCGGCCTACGAGCAGTACTTC.

The chain is built from TRBV30 and TRBJ2-7, with TRBD1 matching 10 bases. The CDR3 consists of 15 residues. The V gene end was trimmed by 5 bases and the J gene end by 2 bases; junction bases not matched to a gene: 9. Germline-derived CDR1 and CDR2 are GTSNPN and SVGIG (reference sequence). The DNA of the CDR3 is TGTGCCTGGGTTCGGTGGACAGGGGGTCCCTACGAGCAGTACTTC. As protein: CAWVRWTGGPYEQYF. The full variable domain, its missing parts supplied by reference TRBV30 and TRBJ2-7, is SQTIHQWPATLVQPVGSPLSLECTVEGTSNPNLYWYRQAAGRGLQLLFYSVGIGQISSEVPQNLSASRPQDRQFILSSKKLLLSDSGFYLCAWVRWTGGPYEQYFGPGTRLTVT.

Of note for this clone: The same CDR3 is also encoded by other DNA sequences in this sample. V usage is TRBV28 and J usage is TRBJ2-6, with 8 bases matching TRBD1. With V trimmed by 5 bases and J by 1 base, 1 base remained unmatched. The CDR3 extends over 15 amino acids. Germline-derived CDR1 and CDR2 are MDHEN and SYDVKM. The CDR3 here is CASSRQGSGANVLTF. In nucleotides, the CDR3 is TGTGCCAGCAGTCGACAGGGGTCTGGGGCCAACGTCCTGACTTTC.

This chain joins TRBV28 and TRBJ2-6, with D possibly matching TRBD2 (6 bases). The CDR3 loop spans 19 amino acids. CDR1 and CDR2 from the germline V gene are MDHEN and SYDVKM. The V and J ends lost 1 base and 0 bases respectively, with 16 bases between them. CDR3 sequence (DNA): TGTGCCAGCAGTTTATTGCCCCGGGAGAGTTTCTCTGGGGCCAACGTCCTGACTTTC. Protein sequence: CASSLLPRESFSGANVLTF.

V is TRBV6-4 and J is TRBJ1-5, with a possible D match to TRBD1 (5 bases). Trimming took 0 bases from V and 4 from J, leaving 13 bases between them. The CDR3 length is 16 residues. CDR1 is MRHNA and CDR2 is SNTAGT in the germline V gene. The CDR3 spells CASSDSAGIGNQPQHF. Here the CDR3 DNA reads TGTGCCAGCAGTGACTCCGCAGGGATCGGTAATCAGCCCCAGCATTTT.

This clone was seen only once. The genes are TRBV10-2 and TRBJ1-1; the match to TRBD1 covers 7 bases. CDR1 is WSHSY, CDR2 SAAADI, per germline. This CDR3 has 15 residues. Germline trimming cut 5 bases from V and 5 bases from J; bases unmatched to any gene: 11. CDR3: CASSFPQGRGTEAFF. CDR3 nucleotide sequence: TGCGCCAGCAGTTTTCCACAGGGGCGAGGGACTGAAGCTTTCTTT.

This sequence joins TRBV28 and TRBJ1-4; 8 bases are shared with TRBD1. Trimming at V came to 2 bases and at J to 5 bases, leaving 1 base not matched to a gene. CDR1 MDHEN and CDR2 SYDVKM come from the germline V gene. The CDR3 runs 14 residues. This CDR3 reads CASSLQGANEKLFF. The CDR3 DNA reads as TGTGCCAGCAGTTTACAGGGGGCAAATGAAAAACTGTTTTTT.

This clone has a single count. The genes are TRBV7-8 and TRBJ1-3; D is unclear. This CDR3 is 16 amino acids long. CDR1 is SGHVS and CDR2 is FQNEAQ in the germline V gene. The V end was cut by 1 base, the J end by 2 bases, with 12 bases between. CDR3 DNA: TGTGCCAGCAGCTTAGAGAGGTCCACTGCTGGAAACACCATATATTTT. Protein product: CASSLERSTAGNTIYF.

This clone was observed a single time. The chain uses TRBV5-1 and TRBJ2-7, with 11 bases matching TRBD2. The CDR3 spans 16 residues. The trim removed 3 bases at V and 4 bases at J, leaving 9 bases unmatched. Germline V gene data show CDR1 as SGHRS and CDR2 as YFSETQ. CDR3 coding DNA: TGCGCCAGCAGCTCGGCATTTAGCGGGAGGGCATACGAGCAGTACTTC. Residues: CASSSAFSGRAYEQYF.

This clone came up once. The J gene is TRBJ1-2, the V gene TRBV28; TRBD1 might be the D (6 bases). Germline V gene data show CDR1 as MDHEN and CDR2 as SYDVKM. This CDR3 is 19 amino acids long. Trimming stripped 2 bases from V and 2 bases from J, with 24 bases between. The CDR3 DNA follows: TGTGCCAGCAGTTTACCGTTTACAGGGTACCTAGCCGTCAACTATGGCTACACCTTC. Translated: CASSLPFTGYLAVNYGYTF.

This clone was detected a few times. This rearrangement joins TRBV6-2 or TRBV6-3 to TRBJ1-1; D uncertain. The length of the CDR3 is 13 residues. Germline assignment: CDR1 MNHEY and CDR2 SVGEGT. V shed 3 bases and J shed 2 bases, with 7 bases lying between them. The CDR3 protein is CASSYQANTEAFF. The CDR3 DNA reads as TGTGCCAGCAGTTATCAGGCTAACACTGAAGCTTTCTTT.

The rearrangement links TRBV2 to TRBJ2-7; tentative D call: TRBD1 (5 bases). The CDR3 contains 13 residues. Trimming pared 2 bases from V and 6 bases from J, leaving 11 bases between. Germline CDR1 reads SNHLY; CDR2 reads FYNNEI. The CDR3 is CASSEFRASEQYF. The CDR3 nucleotides read TGTGCCAGCAGTGAATTCAGGGCCAGCGAGCAGTACTTC.

As concerns this clone: An end of the junction differs from the germline gene, which may be a read error. V usage is TRBV19 and J usage is TRBJ2-3; D possibly corresponds to TRBD1 (6 bases). Looked up from germline, CDR1 is LNHDA and CDR2 is SQIVND (reference sequence). The CDR3 spans 14 residues. The CDR3 loop reads CASSPKQGTDTQYF. DNA of the CDR3: TGTGCCAGTAGCCCTAAACAGGGCACGGATACGCAGTATTTT.

The V and J genes are TRBV6-5 and TRBJ1-1; TRBD1 matches at 9 bases. CDR1 is MNHEY, CDR2 SVGAGI, per germline. Trimming at V came to 2 bases and at J to 4 bases, leaving 5 bases not matched to a gene. CDR3 length: 15 amino acids. CDR3 sequence: CASSYGTGSITEAFF. The CDR3 bases are TGTGCCAGCAGTTACGGGACAGGGAGTATCACTGAAGCTTTCTTT.

V usage is TRBV29-1 and J usage is TRBJ1-2; TRBD1 is a possible D gene (5 bases). From germline, CDR1 is SQVTM and CDR2 ANQGSEA. This CDR3 has 14 amino acids. Trimming removed 5 bases at V and 5 bases at J, with 18 bases between. CDR3 bases: TGCAGCGTTCTAGAGGAAAGGGGTTTATATGGCTACACCTTC. It translates to CSVLEERGLYGYTF.

CDR3 in amino acids: CASSQDWGVGTYEQYF. For the CDR3, the DNA is TGTGCCAGCAGCCAAGATTGGGGGGTTGGGACCTACGAGCAGTACTTC. The gene calls are TRBV14 and TRBJ2-7, with D maybe TRBD2 (6 bases). V was cut by 0 bases and J by 2 bases, with 14 bases left in between. The germline V gene encodes CDR1 SGHDN and CDR2 FVKESK. CDR3 length: 16 residues. Complete variable domain (other parts from reference TRBV14 and TRBJ2-7): EAGVTQFPSHSVIEKGQTVTLRCDPISGHDNLYWYRRVMGKEIKFLLHFVKESKQDESGMPNNRFLAERTGGTYSTLKVQPAELEDSGVYFCASSQDWGVGTYEQYFGPGTRLTVT.

On this clone itself: This specimen includes other DNA sequences encoding the same CDR3. This rearrangement joins TRBV5-1 to TRBJ1-2, with 8 bases that match TRBD1. The CDR3 has 14 residues. With V trimmed by 4 bases and J by 5 bases, 7 bases remained unmatched. Germline CDR1 SGHRS, CDR2 YFSETQ. This CDR3 is CASSAGQGGYGYTF. The CDR3 bases are TGCGCCAGCAGCGCCGGACAGGGTGGGTATGGCTACACCTTC.

In its sample, this clone was seen once. CDR3 in amino acids: CAISEVEGYGYTF. CDR3 in DNA: TGTGCCATCAGTGAAGTGGAGGGCTATGGCTACACCTTC. The chain recombines TRBV10-3 with TRBJ1-2; unclear D gene. V was trimmed by 3 bases and J by 4 bases, leaving 9 bases between them. Germline lookup yields CDR1 ENHRY and CDR2 SYGVKD. This CDR3 has 13 amino acids.

As for this clone: The sample holds other DNA sequences that translate to the same CDR3. This chain joins TRBV11-2 and TRBJ1-2, with 7 bases that match TRBD1. Germline CDR1 SGHAT, CDR2 FQNNGV. The CDR3 length is 13 residues. The trim removed 1 base at V and 5 bases at J, leaving 1 base unmatched. The CDR3 coding sequence is TGTGCCAGCAGCTTAGCAGGGGGTTATGGCTACACCTTC. It encodes CASSLAGGYGYTF. Combining the CDR3 with reference TRBV11-2 and TRBJ1-2 gives the whole variable domain EAGVAQSPRYKIIEKRQSVAFWCNPISGHATLYWYQQILGQGPKLLIQFQNNGVVDDSQLPKDRFSAERLKGVDSTLKIQPAKLEDSAVYLCASSLAGGYGYTFGSGTRLTVV.

The chain is built from TRBV7-5 and TRBJ1-2; no DNA check was done on the table's D call, TRBD1. TRBV7-5 has pseudogene status. The CDR3 sequence is 16 residues long. The CDR3 protein is CVRSQTLDRFFGGYTF. The CDR3 bases are TGTGTCAGAAGCCAAACCCTGGACAGGTTCTTCGGTGGCTACACCTTC.

This clone was detected once. The chain couples TRBV12-3 or TRBV12-4 to TRBJ1-1; D uncertain. The CDR3 consists of 12 residues. Between the trimmed V and J ends, which lost 1 base and 9 bases, there was a span of 9 bases. The CDR3: CASSLGGSQAFF. The CDR3 DNA is TGTGCCAGCAGTTTAGGCGGAAGTCAAGCTTTCTTT.

The V and J genes are TRBV19 and TRBJ2-1, with D perhaps TRBD2 (6 bases). CDR1 and CDR2 from the germline V gene are LNHDA and SQIVND (reference sequence). This CDR3 is 17 amino acids long. Trimming removed 4 bases from V and 0 bases from J, with 16 bases in between. The CDR3 DNA follows: TGTGCCAGTAGTAGAAAAGTAGCGGTAAGCTCCTACAATGAGCAGTTCTTC. It is translated as CASSRKVAVSSYNEQFF. Supplemented by reference TRBV19 and TRBJ2-1, the full variable domain reads DGGITQSPKYLFRKEGQNVTLSCEQNLNHDAMYWYRQDPGQGLRLIYYSQIVNDFQKGDIAEGYSVSREKKESFPLTVTSAQKNPTAFYLCASSRKVAVSSYNEQFFGPGTRLTVL.

The chain combines TRBV10-1 with TRBJ2-7, with D unresolved. The germline V gene has CDR1 WNHNN and CDR2 SYGVQD (reference sequence). Trimming stripped 4 bases from V and 0 bases from J, with 7 bases between. The CDR3 sequence is 13 residues long. For the CDR3, the DNA is TGCGCCAGCAGTGCCGCCAGCTCCTACGAGCAGTACGTC. Its protein product is CASSAASSYEQYV.